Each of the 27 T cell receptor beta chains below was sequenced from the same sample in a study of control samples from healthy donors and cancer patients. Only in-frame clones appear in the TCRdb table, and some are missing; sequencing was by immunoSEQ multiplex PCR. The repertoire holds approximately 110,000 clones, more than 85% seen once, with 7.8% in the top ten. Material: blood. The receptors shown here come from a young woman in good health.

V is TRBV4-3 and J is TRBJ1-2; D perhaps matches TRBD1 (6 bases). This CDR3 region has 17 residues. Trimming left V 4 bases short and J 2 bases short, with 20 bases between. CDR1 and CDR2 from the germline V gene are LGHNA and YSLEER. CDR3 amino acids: CASSPNSRAQGNYGYTF. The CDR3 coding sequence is TGCGCCAGCAGCCCAAACTCTCGGGCCCAGGGGAACTATGGCTACACCTTC.

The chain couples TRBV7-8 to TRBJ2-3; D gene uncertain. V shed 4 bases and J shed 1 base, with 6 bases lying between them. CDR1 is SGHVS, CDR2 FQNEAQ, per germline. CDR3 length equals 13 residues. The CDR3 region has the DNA TGTGCCAGCAGCTCCATCCGCACAGATACGCAGTATTTT. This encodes CASSSIRTDTQYF.

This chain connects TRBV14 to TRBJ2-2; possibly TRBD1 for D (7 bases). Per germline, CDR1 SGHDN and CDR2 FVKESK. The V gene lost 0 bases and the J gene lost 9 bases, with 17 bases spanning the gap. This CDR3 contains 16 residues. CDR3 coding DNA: TGTGCCAGCAGCCAAGATCGGAACAGGGGAGGCCGGGAGCTGTTTTTT. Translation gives CASSQDRNRGGRELFF.

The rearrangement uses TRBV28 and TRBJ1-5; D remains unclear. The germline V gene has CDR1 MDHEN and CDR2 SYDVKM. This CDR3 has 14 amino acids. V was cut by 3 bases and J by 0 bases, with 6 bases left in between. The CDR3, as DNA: TGTGCCAGCAGTTTGGTTAATAGCAATCAGCCCCAGCATTTT. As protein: CASSLVNSNQPQHF.

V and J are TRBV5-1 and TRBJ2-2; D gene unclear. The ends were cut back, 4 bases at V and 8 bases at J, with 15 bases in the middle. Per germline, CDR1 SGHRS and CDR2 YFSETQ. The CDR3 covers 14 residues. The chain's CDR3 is CASSRTPLGGELFF. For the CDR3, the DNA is TGCGCCAGCAGCCGTACGCCCTTAGGTGGGGAGCTGTTTTTT.

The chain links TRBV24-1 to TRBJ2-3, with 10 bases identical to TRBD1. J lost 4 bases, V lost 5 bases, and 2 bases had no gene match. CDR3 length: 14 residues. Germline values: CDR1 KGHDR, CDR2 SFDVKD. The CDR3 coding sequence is TGTGCCACCAGTGGGACAGGGGGACCAGATACGCAGTATTTT. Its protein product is CATSGTGGPDTQYF.

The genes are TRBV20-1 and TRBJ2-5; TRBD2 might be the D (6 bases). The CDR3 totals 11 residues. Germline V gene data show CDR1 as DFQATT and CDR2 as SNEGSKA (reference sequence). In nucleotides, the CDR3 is TGCAGCCTACTAGCACACGAGACCCAGTACTTC. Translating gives CSLLAHETQYF.

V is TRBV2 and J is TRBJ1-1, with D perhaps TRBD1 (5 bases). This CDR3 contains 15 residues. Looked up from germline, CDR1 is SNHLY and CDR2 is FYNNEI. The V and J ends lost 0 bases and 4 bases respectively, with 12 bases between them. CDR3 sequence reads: CASSEAPGGSTEAFF. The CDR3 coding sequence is TGTGCCAGCAGTGAAGCGCCGGGGGGAAGCACTGAAGCTTTCTTT.

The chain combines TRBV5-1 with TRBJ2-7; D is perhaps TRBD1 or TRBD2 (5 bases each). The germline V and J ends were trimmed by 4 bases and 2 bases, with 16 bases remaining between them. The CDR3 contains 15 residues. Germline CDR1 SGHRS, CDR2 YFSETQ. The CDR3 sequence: CASSPGTQPAYEQYF. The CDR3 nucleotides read TGCGCCAGCAGCCCCGGGACCCAGCCCGCCTACGAGCAGTACTTC.

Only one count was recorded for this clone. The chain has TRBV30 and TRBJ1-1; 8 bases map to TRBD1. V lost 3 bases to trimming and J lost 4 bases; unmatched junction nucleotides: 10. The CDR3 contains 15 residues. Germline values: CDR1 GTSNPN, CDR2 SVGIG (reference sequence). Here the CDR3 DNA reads TGTGCCTGGAGGGTGGCGGGACAGGTTTTCACTGAAGCTTTCTTT. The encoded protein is CAWRVAGQVFTEAFF.

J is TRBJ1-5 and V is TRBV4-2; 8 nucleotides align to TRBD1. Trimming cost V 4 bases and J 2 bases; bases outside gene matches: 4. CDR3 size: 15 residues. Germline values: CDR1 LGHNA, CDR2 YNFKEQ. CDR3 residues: CASSLTGEGNQPQHF. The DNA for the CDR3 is TGTGCCAGCAGCCTGACAGGGGAGGGCAATCAGCCCCAGCATTTT.

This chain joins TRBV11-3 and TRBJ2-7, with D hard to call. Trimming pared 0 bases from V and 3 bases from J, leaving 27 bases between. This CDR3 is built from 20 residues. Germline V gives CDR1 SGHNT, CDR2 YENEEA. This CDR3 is CASSLDSRTKPAPSFYEQYF. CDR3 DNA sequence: TGTGCCAGCAGCTTAGACTCCCGGACCAAACCGGCTCCCAGTTTCTACGAGCAGTACTTC. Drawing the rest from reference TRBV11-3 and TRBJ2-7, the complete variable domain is EAGVVQSPRYKIIEKKQPVAFWCNPISGHNTLYWYLQNLGQGPELLIRYENEEAVDDSQLPKDRFSAERLKGVDSTLKIQPAELGDSAVYLCASSLDSRTKPAPSFYEQYFGPGTRLTVT.

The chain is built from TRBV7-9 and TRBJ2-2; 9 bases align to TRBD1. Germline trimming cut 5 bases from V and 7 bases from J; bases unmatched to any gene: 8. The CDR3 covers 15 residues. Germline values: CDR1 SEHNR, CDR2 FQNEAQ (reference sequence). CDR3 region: CASSPDRGAGGELFF. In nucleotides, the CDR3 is TGTGCCAGCAGCCCTGACAGGGGGGCAGGCGGGGAGCTGTTTTTT.

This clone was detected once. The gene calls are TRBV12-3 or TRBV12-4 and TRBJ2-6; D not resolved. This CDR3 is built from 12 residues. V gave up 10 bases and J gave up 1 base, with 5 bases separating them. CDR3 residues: CATTSGANVLTF. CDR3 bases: TGTGCCACCACATCTGGGGCCAACGTCCTGACTTTC.

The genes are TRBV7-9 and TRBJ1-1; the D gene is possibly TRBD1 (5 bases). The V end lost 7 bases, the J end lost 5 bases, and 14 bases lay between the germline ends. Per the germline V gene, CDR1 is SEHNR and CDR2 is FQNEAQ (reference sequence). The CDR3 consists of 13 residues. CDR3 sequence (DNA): TGTGCCAGCATCCCCGACGGGGGGACTGAAGCTTTCTTT. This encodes CASIPDGGTEAFF. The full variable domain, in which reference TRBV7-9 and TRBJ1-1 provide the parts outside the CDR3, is DTGVSQNPRHKITKRGQNVTFRCDPISEHNRLYWYRQTLGQGPEFLTYFQNEAQLEKSRLLSDRFSAERPKGSFSTLEIQRTEQGDSAMYLCASIPDGGTEAFFGQGTRLTVV.

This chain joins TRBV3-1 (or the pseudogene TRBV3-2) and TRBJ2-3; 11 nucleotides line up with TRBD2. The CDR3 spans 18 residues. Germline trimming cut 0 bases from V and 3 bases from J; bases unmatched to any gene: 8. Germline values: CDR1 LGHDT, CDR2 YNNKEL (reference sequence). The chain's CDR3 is CASSQDLKSSGGTDTQYF. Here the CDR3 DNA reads TGTGCCAGCAGCCAAGATTTAAAGTCTAGCGGGGGGACAGATACGCAGTATTTT.

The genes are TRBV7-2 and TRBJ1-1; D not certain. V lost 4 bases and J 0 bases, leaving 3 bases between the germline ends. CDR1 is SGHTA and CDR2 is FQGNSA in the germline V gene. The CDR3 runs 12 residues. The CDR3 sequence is CASSSMNTEAFF. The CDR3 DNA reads TGTGCCAGCAGCTCGATGAACACTGAAGCTTTCTTT.

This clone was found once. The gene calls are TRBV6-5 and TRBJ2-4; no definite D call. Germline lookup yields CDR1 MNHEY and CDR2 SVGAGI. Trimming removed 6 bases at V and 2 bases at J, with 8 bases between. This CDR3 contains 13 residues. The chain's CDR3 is CASRGTSKNIQYF. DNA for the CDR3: TGTGCCAGCAGGGGTACGTCCAAAAACATTCAGTACTTC.

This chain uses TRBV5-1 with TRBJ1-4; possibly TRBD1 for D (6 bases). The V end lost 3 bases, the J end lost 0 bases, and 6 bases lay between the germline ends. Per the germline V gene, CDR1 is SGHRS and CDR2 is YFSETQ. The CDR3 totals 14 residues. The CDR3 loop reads CASSWTATNEKLFF. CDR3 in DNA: TGCGCCAGCAGCTGGACAGCAACTAATGAAAAACTGTTTTTT.

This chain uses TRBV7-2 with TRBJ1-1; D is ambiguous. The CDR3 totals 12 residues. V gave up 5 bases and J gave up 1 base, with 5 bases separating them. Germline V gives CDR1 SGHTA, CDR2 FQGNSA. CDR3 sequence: CASSPTNTEAFF. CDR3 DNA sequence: TGTGCCAGCAGCCCGACGAACACTGAAGCTTTCTTT.

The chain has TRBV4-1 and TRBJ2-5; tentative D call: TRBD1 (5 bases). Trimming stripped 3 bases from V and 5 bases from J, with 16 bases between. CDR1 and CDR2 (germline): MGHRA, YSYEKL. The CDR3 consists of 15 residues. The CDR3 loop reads CASSQAPGPYETQYF. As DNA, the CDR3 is TGCGCCAGCAGCCAGGCTCCAGGGCCGTATGAGACCCAGTACTTC.

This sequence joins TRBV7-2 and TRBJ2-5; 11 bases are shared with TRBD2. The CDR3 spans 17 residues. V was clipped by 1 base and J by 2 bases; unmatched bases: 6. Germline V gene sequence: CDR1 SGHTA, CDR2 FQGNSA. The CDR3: CASSLVASGRPQETQYF. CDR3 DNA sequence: TGTGCCAGCAGCTTAGTCGCTAGCGGGAGGCCTCAAGAGACCCAGTACTTC.

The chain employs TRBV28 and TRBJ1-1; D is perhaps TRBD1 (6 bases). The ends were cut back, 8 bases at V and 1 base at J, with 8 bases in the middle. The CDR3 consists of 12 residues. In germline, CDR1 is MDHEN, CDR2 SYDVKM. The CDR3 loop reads CASRQANTEAFF. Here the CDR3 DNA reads TGTGCCAGCCGACAGGCGAACACTGAAGCTTTCTTT.

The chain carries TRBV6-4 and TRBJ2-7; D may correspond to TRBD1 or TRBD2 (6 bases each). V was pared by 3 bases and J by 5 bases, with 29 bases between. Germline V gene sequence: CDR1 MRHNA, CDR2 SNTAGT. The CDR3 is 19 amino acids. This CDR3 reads CASSEFPRSGWGAGDEQYF. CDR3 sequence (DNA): TGTGCCAGCAGTGAATTCCCCCGTTCGGGGTGGGGGGCAGGGGACGAGCAGTACTTC.

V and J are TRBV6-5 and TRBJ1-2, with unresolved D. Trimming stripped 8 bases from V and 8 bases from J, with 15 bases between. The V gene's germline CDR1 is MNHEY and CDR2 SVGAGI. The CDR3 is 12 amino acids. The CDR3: CASPPGRAGYTF. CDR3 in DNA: TGTGCCAGCCCTCCGGGCCGCGCGGGCTACACCTTC.

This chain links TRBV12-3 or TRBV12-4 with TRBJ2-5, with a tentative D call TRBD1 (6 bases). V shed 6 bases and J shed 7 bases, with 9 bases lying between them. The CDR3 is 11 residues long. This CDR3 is CASRIQGTQYF. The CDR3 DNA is TGTGCCAGCAGGATACAGGGGACCCAGTACTTC.

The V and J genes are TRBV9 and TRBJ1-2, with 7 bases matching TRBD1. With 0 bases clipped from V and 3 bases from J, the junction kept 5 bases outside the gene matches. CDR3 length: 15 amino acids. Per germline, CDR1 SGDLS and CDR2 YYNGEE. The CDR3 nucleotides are TGTGCCAGCAGCGTAGGGACAGGATCGGACTATGGCTACACCTTC. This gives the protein CASSVGTGSDYGYTF.